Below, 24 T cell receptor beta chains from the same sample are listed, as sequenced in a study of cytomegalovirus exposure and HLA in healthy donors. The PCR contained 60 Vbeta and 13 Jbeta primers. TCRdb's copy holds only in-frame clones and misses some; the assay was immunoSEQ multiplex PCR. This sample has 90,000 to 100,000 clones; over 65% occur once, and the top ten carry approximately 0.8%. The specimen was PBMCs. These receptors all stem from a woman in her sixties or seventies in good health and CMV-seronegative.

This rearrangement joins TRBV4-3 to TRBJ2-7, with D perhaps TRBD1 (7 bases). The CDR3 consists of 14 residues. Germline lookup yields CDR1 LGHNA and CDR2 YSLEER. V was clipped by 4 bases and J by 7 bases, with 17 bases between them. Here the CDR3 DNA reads TGCGCCAGCAGCCCCAGGGGGGTGGGGGGAGAGCAGTACTTC. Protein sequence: CASSPRGVGGEQYF.

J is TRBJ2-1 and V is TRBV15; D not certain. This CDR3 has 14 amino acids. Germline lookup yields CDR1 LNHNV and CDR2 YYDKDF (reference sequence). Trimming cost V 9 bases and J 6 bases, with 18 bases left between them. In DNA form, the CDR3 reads TGTGCCACGACTCGTATGGAGAGCCCCAATGAGCAGTTCTTC. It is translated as CATTRMESPNEQFF.

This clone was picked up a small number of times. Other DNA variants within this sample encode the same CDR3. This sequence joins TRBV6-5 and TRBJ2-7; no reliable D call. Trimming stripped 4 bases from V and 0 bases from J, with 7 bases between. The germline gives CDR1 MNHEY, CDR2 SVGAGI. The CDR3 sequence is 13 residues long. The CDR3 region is CASSFPGSYEQYF. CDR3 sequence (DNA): TGTGCCAGCAGTTTTCCGGGCTCCTACGAGCAGTACTTC.

The CDR3 reads CASSQVGGLAIDTQYF. CDR3 coding DNA: TGCGCCAGCAGCCAAGTTGGGGGACTAGCGATAGATACGCAGTATTTT. This chain joins TRBV4-3 and TRBJ2-3, with TRBD2 matching over 10 bases. With V trimmed by 1 base and J by 5 bases, 6 bases remained unmatched. Germline CDR1 reads LGHNA; CDR2 reads YSLEER. The CDR3 has 16 residues.

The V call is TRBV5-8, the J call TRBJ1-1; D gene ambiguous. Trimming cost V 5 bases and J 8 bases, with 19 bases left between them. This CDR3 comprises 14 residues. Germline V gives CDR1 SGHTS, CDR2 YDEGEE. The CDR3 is CASRHTVLGGEAFF. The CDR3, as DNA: TGTGCCAGCAGACACACAGTTCTCGGAGGGGAAGCTTTCTTT. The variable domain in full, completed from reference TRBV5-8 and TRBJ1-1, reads EAGVTQSPTHLIKTRGQQATLRCSPISGHTSVYWYQQALGLGLQFLLWYDEGEERNRGNFPPRFSGRQFPNYSSELNVNALELEDSALYLCASRHTVLGGEAFFGQGTRLTVV.

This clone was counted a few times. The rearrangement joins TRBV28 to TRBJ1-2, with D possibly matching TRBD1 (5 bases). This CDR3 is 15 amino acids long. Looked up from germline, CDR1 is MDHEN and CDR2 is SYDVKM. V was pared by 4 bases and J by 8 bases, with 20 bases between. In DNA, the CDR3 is TGTGCCAGCAGTTCCCCAGCCTCGCCACGGGGGGGCTACACCTTC. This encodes CASSSPASPRGGYTF.

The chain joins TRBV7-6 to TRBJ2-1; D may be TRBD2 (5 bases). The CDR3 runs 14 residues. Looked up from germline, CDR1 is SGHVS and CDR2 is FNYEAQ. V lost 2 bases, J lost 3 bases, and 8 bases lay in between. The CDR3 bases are TGTGCCAGCAGCTTATCCGGGGACTACAATGAGCAGTTCTTC. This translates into CASSLSGDYNEQFF.

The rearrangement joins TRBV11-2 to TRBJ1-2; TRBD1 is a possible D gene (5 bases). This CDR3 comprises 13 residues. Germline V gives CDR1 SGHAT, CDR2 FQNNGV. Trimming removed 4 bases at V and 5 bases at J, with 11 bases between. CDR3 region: CASSSGSLYGYTF. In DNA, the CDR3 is TGTGCCAGCAGCTCAGGGTCGTTGTATGGCTACACCTTC.

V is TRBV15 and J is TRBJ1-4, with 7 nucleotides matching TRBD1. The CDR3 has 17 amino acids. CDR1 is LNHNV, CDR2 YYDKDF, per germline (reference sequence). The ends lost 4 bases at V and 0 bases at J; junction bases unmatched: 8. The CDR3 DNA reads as TGTGCCACCAGCAAATCGGACAGGTCTGCAACTAATGAAAAACTGTTTTTT. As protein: CATSKSDRSATNEKLFF.

CDR3 sequence reads: CASSPTGLREQYF. In nucleotides, the CDR3 is TGTGCCAGCAGCCCCACTGGGTTGCGGGAGCAGTACTTC. The chain combines TRBV6-1 with TRBJ2-7; D gene ambiguous. Trimming took 6 bases from V and 7 from J, leaving 16 bases between them. The CDR3 is 13 amino acids. Germline CDR1 MNHNS, CDR2 SASEGT.

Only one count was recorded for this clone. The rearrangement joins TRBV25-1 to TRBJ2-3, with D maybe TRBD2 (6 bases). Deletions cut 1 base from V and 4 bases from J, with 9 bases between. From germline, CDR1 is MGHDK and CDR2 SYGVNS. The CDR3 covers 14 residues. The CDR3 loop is CASSEWGDPDTQYF. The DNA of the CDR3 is TGTGCCAGCAGTGAATGGGGGGACCCAGATACGCAGTATTTT.

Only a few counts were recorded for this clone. The CDR3 sequence: CASRRDTEAFF. The CDR3 DNA reads as TGTGCCAGCCGCAGGGATACTGAAGCTTTCTTT. V and J are TRBV25-1 and TRBJ1-1; possible D gene TRBD1, 5 bases. Germline V CDR1 and CDR2: MGHDK, SYGVNS. The V end lost 8 bases, the J end lost 5 bases, and 9 bases lay between the germline ends. The length of the CDR3 is 11 residues.

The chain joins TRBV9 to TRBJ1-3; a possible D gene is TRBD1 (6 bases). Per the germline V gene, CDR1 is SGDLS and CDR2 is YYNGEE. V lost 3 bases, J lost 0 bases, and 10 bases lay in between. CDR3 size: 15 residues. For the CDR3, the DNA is TGTGCCAGCAGCGCGACAGGCGGCTCTGGAAACACCATATATTTT. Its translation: CASSATGGSGNTIYF.

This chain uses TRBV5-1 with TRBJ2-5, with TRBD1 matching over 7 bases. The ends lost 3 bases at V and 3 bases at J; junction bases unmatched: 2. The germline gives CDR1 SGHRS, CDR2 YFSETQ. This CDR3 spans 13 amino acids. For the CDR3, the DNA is TGCGCCAGCAGCTCTACAGGGGAAGAGACCCAGTACTTC. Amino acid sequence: CASSSTGEETQYF. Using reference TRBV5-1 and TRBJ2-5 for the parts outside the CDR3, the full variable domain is KAGVTQTPRYLIKTRGQQVTLSCSPISGHRSVSWYQQTPGQGLQFLFEYFSETQRNKGNFPGRFSGRQFSNSRSEMNVSTLELGDSALYLCASSSTGEETQYFGPGTRLLVL.

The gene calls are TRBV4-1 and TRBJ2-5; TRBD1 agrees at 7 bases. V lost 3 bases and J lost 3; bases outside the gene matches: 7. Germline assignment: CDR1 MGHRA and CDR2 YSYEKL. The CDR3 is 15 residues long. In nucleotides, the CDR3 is TGCGCCAGCAGCCATTCCGGGACAGAAGAAGAGACCCAGTACTTC. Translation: CASSHSGTEEETQYF.

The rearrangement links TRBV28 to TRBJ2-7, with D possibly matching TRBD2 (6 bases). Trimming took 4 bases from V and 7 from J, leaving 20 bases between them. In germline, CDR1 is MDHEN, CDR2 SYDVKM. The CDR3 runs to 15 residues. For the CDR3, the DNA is TGTGCCAGCAGTTCCGCGGAGGGCCGATCAGGGGAGCAGTACTTC. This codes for CASSSAEGRSGEQYF.

CDR3 sequence (DNA): TGTGCCATCAGTGAGTCAAGCCTACCGGAGCAGTACTTC. Its protein is CAISESSLPEQYF. The chain carries TRBV10-3 and TRBJ2-7; D is uncertain. V was clipped by 0 bases and J by 7 bases, with 10 bases between them. Germline values: CDR1 ENHRY, CDR2 SYGVKD. The CDR3 totals 13 residues.

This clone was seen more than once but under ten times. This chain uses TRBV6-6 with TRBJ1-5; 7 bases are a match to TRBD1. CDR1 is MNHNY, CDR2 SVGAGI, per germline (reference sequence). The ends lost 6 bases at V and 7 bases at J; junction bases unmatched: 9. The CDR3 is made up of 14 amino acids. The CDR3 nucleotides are TGTGCCAGCAGGGAACAGGGGTTGGGGCAGCCCCAGCATTTT. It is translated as CASREQGLGQPQHF.

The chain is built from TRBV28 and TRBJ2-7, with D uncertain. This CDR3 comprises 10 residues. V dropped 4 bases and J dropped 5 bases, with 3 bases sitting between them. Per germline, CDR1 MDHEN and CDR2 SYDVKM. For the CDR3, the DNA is TGTGCCAGCAGTTCAAACGAGCAGTACTTC. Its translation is CASSSNEQYF.

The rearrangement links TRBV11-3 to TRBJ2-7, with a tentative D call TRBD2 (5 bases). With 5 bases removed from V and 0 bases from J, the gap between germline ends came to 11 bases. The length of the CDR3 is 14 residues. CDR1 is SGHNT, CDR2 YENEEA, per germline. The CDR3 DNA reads TGTGCCAGCAGCCCTAGCACAAACTCCTACGAGCAGTACTTC. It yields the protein CASSPSTNSYEQYF.

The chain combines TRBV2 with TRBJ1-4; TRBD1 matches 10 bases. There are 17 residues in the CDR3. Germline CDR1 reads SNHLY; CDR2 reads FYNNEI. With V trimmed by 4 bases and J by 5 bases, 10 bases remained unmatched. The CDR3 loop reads CASSAAWRGQGNEKLFF. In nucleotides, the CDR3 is TGTGCCAGCAGTGCCGCCTGGAGGGGACAGGGGAATGAAAAACTGTTTTTT.

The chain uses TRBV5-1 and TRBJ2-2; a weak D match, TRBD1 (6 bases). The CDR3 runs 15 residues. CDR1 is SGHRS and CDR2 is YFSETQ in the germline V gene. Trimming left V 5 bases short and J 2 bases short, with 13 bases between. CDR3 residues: CASSQGNPNTGELFF. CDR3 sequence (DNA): TGCGCCAGCAGTCAGGGGAATCCTAACACCGGGGAGCTGTTTTTT.

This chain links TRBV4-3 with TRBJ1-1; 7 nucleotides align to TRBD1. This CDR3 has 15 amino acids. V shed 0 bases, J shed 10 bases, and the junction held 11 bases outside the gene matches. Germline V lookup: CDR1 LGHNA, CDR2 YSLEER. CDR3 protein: CASSQDFQGTESAFF. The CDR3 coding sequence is TGCGCCAGCAGCCAAGATTTTCAGGGGACAGAGTCAGCTTTCTTT.

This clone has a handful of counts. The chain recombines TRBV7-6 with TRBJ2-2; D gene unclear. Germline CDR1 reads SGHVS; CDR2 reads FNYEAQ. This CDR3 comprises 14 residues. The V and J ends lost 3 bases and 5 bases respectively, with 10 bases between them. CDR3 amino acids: CASSFTQVTGELFF. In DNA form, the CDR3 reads TGTGCCAGCAGCTTTACCCAGGTGACCGGGGAGCTGTTTTTT.